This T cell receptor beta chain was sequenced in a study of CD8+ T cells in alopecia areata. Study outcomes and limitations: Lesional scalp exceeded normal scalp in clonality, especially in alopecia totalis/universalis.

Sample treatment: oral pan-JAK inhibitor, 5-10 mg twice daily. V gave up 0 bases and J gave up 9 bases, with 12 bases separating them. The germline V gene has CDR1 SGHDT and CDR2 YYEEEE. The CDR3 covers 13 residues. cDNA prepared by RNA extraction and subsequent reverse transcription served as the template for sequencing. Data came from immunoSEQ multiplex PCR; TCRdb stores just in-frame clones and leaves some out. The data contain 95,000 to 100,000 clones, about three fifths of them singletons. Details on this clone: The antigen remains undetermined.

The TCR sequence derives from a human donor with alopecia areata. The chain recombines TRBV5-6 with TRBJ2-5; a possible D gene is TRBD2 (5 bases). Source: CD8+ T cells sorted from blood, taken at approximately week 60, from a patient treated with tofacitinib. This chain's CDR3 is CASSLGSPEAQYF. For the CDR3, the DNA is TGTGCCAGCAGCTTGGGATCGCCGGAGGCCCAGTACTTC.